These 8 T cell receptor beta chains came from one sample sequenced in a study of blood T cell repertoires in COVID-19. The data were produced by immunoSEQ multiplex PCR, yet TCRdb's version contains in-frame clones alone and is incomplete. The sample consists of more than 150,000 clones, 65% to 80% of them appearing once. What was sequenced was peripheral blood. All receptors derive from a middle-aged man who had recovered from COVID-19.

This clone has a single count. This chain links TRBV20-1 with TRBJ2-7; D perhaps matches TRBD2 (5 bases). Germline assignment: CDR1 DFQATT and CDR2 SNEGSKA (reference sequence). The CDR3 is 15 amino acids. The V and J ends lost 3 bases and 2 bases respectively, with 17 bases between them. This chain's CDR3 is CSASRSQRGPYEQYF. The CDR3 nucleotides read TGCAGTGCTAGTCGGTCTCAACGGGGTCCCTACGAGCAGTACTTC.

CDR3 residues: CASSHRGLYPSYEQYF. CDR3 bases: TGTGCCAGCAGTCATCGCGGACTATACCCATCCTACGAGCAGTACTTC. The J gene is TRBJ2-7, the V gene TRBV6-6; perhaps TRBD2 as D (6 bases). The CDR3 covers 16 residues. With 5 bases removed from V and 1 base from J, the gap between germline ends came to 18 bases. Per germline, CDR1 MNHNY and CDR2 SVGAGI (reference sequence).

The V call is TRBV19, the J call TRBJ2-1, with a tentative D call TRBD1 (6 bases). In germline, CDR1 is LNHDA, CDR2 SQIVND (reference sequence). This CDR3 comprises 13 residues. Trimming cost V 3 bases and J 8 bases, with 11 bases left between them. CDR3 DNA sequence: TGTGCCAGTAGTATCCAAGAGGGGGATGAGCAGTTCTTC. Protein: CASSIQEGDEQFF.

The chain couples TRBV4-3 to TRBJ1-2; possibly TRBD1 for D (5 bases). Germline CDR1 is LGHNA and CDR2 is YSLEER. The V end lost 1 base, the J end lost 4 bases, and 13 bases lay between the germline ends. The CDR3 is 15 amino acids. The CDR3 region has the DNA TGCGCCAGCAGCCAAGTCGGGGGGGTCGGCTATGGCTACACCTTC. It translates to CASSQVGGVGYGYTF.

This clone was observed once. The CDR3: CASRGPGGGGLAGLWGAKNIQYF. CDR3 sequence (DNA): TGTGCCAGCAGGGGACCAGGAGGCGGTGGGCTAGCGGGACTGTGGGGGGCCAAAAACATTCAGTACTTC. The J gene is TRBJ2-4, the V gene TRBV2; 9 positions agree with TRBD2. Germline assignment: CDR1 SNHLY and CDR2 FYNNEI. V dropped 6 bases and J dropped 1; count of bases not matched to a gene: 28. The CDR3 extends over 23 amino acids.

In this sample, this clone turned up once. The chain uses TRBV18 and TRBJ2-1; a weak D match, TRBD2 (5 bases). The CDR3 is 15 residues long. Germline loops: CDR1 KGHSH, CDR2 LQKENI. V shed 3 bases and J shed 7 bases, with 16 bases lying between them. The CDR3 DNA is TGTGCCAGCTCACCGTTAGGGTTGAGGGCGAATGAGCAGTTCTTC. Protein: CASSPLGLRANEQFF.

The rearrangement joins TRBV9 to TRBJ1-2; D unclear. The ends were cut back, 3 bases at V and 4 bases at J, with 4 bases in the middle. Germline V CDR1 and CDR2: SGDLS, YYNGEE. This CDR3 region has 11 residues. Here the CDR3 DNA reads TGTGCCAGCAGCGCCCTCTATGGCTACACCTTC. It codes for CASSALYGYTF.

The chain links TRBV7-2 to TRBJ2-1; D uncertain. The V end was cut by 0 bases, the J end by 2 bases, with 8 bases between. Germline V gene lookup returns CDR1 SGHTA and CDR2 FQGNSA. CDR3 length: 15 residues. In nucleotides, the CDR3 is TGTGCCAGCAGCTTAGCGTTTGCGGCCTACAATGAGCAGTTCTTC. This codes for CASSLAFAAYNEQFF.